These 7 T cell receptor beta chains were all obtained from the same sample, sequenced in a study of cytomegalovirus exposure and HLA in healthy donors. Produced via immunoSEQ multiplex PCR; TCRdb's table is partial and in-frame only. The table lists about 240,000 clones, about 86% of them singletons, with around 1.3% in the top ten. The material sequenced was PBMCs. All receptors come from a woman in her twenties or thirties in good health and CMV-seropositive.

This clone was recorded only once. The J gene is TRBJ2-2, the V gene TRBV5-1, with 11 positions matching TRBD2. Germline assignment: CDR1 SGHRS and CDR2 YFSETQ. V was pared by 4 bases and J by 7 bases, with 9 bases of the junction left unmatched. The CDR3 has 16 residues. CDR3 loop: CASSQNSGRAFGELFF. The CDR3 bases are TGCGCCAGCAGCCAAAATAGCGGGAGGGCCTTCGGGGAGCTGTTTTTT. Based on the CDR3 plus reference TRBV5-1 and TRBJ2-2, the full variable domain is KAGVTQTPRYLIKTRGQQVTLSCSPISGHRSVSWYQQTPGQGLQFLFEYFSETQRNKGNFPGRFSGRQFSNSRSEMNVSTLELGDSALYLCASSQNSGRAFGELFFGEGSRLTVL.

CDR3 protein: CASSPTENTEAFF. The CDR3 DNA sequence: TGTGCCAGCAGCCCGACAGAGAACACTGAAGCTTTCTTT. V and J are TRBV7-9 and TRBJ1-1, with D maybe TRBD1 (5 bases). V gave up 5 bases and J gave up 1 base, with 8 bases separating them. The germline V gene encodes CDR1 SEHNR and CDR2 FQNEAQ (reference sequence). The CDR3 is 13 residues long.

The genes are TRBV27 and TRBJ2-1; 14 nucleotides line up with TRBD2. The V gene's germline CDR1 is MNHEY and CDR2 SMNVEV (reference sequence). This CDR3 comprises 14 residues. V was pared by 5 bases and J by 12 bases, with 6 bases of the junction left unmatched. The CDR3 here is CASSLLGLAGVQFF. In nucleotides, the CDR3 is TGTGCCAGCAGTCTCTTGGGACTAGCGGGAGTGCAGTTCTTC.

The V gene is TRBV29-1, the J gene TRBJ1-4, with 7 bases identical to TRBD1. After removal of 6 bases from V and 4 bases from J, the junction contained 5 bases not matched to a gene. The length of the CDR3 is 13 residues. CDR1 and CDR2 from the germline V gene are SQVTM and ANQGSEA. The CDR3 DNA is TGCAGCGTCACGGGGACAGTTAATGAAAAACTGTTTTTT. Residues: CSVTGTVNEKLFF.

With respect to this clone: This same CDR3 is encoded by further DNA sequences in the sample. In nucleotides, the CDR3 is TGTGCCAGCAGCCCAGGGACTAGCGGAACCTACGAGCAGTACTTC. This encodes CASSPGTSGTYEQYF. The V and J genes are TRBV5-4 and TRBJ2-7; TRBD2 matches 11 bases. The CDR3 is made up of 15 amino acids. The germline V gene has CDR1 SGHNT and CDR2 YYREEE (reference sequence). The ends lost 4 bases at V and 2 bases at J; junction bases unmatched: 5.

The genes are TRBV4-1 and TRBJ1-1; D unresolved. V was clipped by 4 bases and J by 1 base, with 13 bases between them. CDR3 length: 15 amino acids. Germline CDR1 reads MGHRA; CDR2 reads YSYEKL. The DNA of the CDR3 is TGCGCCAGCAGCCCTCCTAGTGAAGGGAACACTGAAGCTTTCTTT. Residues: CASSPPSEGNTEAFF.

The chain links TRBV30 to TRBJ2-7, with D tentatively TRBD1 (7 bases). The length of the CDR3 is 19 residues. Germline V gene lookup returns CDR1 GTSNPN and CDR2 SVGIG (reference sequence). V lost 0 bases, J lost 8 bases, and 32 bases lay in between. The CDR3 nucleotides read TGTGCCTGGAGTGTATGGGACAGCGGCGGGACCTTACCGGCTACGAAGCAGTACTTC. This gives the protein CAWSVWDSGGTLPATKQYF.